The entry below describes one T cell receptor (beta chain). Only in-frame clones appear in the TCRdb table, and some are missing; sequencing was by immunoSEQ multiplex PCR. The sample has more than 70,000 clones, roughly 93% seen once. The data belong to a study of technical replicates of blood from a few donors. Germline loops: CDR1 MNHNS, CDR2 SASEGT. V lost 8 bases, J lost 5 bases, and 21 bases lay in between. This CDR3 spans 15 amino acids. The V and J genes are TRBV6-1 and TRBJ1-1; no reliable D call. Specimen: T cells isolated from PBMCs. This clonotype originated in a human donor in good health. The CDR3 bases are TGTGCCAGCTCCGAACTAGGGCAGCGAACGACTGAAGCTTTCTTT. Protein product: CASSELGQRTTEAFF.